The clone carrying this T cell receptor beta chain came up many times. Its antigen is not known. Trimming removed 5 bases from V and 4 bases from J, with 16 bases in between. Per the germline V gene, CDR1 is SQVTM and CDR2 is ANQGSEA. This CDR3 is built from 14 residues. Thyroid ultrasound, orbital computed tomography, clinical symptoms, and serum thyroxine and TRAb underpinned diagnoses. PBMCs were obtained from 9 to 10 ml fresh peripheral blood. RNA transcripts yielded amplified TCR beta CDR3 regions. With the HTBI primer set, the TCR CDR3 went through a first round of RT-PCR. TCRdb reprocessed the multiplex PCR reads with MiXCR, giving one entry per CDR3 protein. The repertoire holds over 250,000 distinct CDR3 sequences, with less than 30% as singletons. The data originate from a study of T cells in Graves' hyperthyroidism and ophthalmopathy. Points from the study as a whole: The blood repertoire included most of the expanded thyroid clonotypes above 0.001. Ophthalmopathy, as predicted by the model, came a median 6.5 months after the prediction.

Sequencing input: blood. The chain combines TRBV29-1 with TRBJ2-3; D gene ambiguous. This sequence originates from a man aged 40-50 years with Graves' hyperthyroidism that later progressed to Graves' ophthalmopathy. The DNA for the CDR3 is TGCAGCGTTCTGAGACCGACCTTGCCAGATACGCAGTATTTT. Amino acids: CSVLRPTLPDTQYF.